Listed below are T cell receptor beta chains from one sample, sequenced in a study of cytomegalovirus exposure and HLA in healthy donors. Sequencing was performed with immunoSEQ multiplex PCR; in TCRdb, only in-frame clones are kept and a portion is missing. Among 150,000 to 200,000 clones, 79% were seen once, and the ten largest hold approximately 2.2%. Sequenced sample: PBMCs. The origin of the receptors is a woman between 50 and 59 years old in good health and CMV-seronegative. The CDR3 runs from the conserved cysteine through the conserved F or W. Fields, in order: J gene, V gene, D gene, clone size, CDR3 DNA, CDR3 protein. D genes are given only for firm matches. Where a row states a size, it is once, few, many or the class of an expanded clone; other rows omit it.

>TRBJ1-2|TRBV18|.|.
TGTGCCAGCTCGCAGGGATCTAACTATGGCTACACCTTC
CASSQGSNYGYTF
>TRBJ1-1|TRBV19|TRBD1|.
TGTGCCAGTAAAACAGGGGGCGGCCTGAACACTGAAGCTTTCTTT
CASKTGGGLNTEAFF
>TRBJ1-1|TRBV19|TRBD1|.
TGTGCCAGTGGGGGGACAGGGGCCACTGAAGCTTTCTTT
CASGGTGATEAFF
>TRBJ1-2|TRBV18|TRBD1|.
TGTGCCAGCTCAAACTCGACAGGGTATGGCTACACCTTC
CASSNSTGYGYTF
>TRBJ2-1|TRBV7-2|.|.
TGTGCCAGCAGCCCAAAAAATGAGCAGTTCTTC
CASSPKNEQFF
>TRBJ2-1|TRBV11-2|TRBD2|few
TGTGCCAGCAGCTTAGTAGCGGGGACTTTCAATGAGCAGTTCTTC
CASSLVAGTFNEQFF
>TRBJ2-7|TRBV20-1|.|.
TGCAGTGCACGCGGAGTCGGCGAGCAGTACTTC
CSARGVGEQYF
>TRBJ2-5|TRBV5-5|TRBD2|.
TGTGCCAGCAGCCCGCAGGTCCTAGCGGGTCAAGAGACCCAGTACTTC
CASSPQVLAGQETQYF
>TRBJ1-1|TRBV7-9|.|.
TGTGCCAGCGCCGGGGGACTCAGAAGGAACACTGAAGCTTTCTTT
CASAGGLRRNTEAFF
>TRBJ2-2|TRBV28|TRBD1|.
TGTGCCAGCAGTGTACCCGCGACAGGGTCAGGGGAGCTGTTTTTT
CASSVPATGSGELFF
>TRBJ2-2|TRBV5-4|TRBD1|.
TGTGCCAGCAGAGCCGGGACAGGGATCACCGGGGAGCTGTTTTTT
CASRAGTGITGELFF
>TRBJ1-6|TRBV19|TRBD1|.
TGTGCCAGTCAACAGGGGGCCAATAATTCACCCCTCCACTTT
CASQQGANNSPLHF
>TRBJ2-2|TRBV5-6|.|once
TGTGCCAGCAGCTCGACGAAGACAGGGAACACCGGGGAGCTGTTTTTT
CASSSTKTGNTGELFF
>TRBJ2-7|TRBV28|TRBD2|once
TGTGCCAGCAGTCCGGGACTAGGGTCTTACGAGCAGTACTTC
CASSPGLGSYEQYF
>TRBJ2-7|TRBV10-3|TRBD1|.
TGTGCCATTTCGTATGAGACAGGGGGTTCCTACGAGCAGTACTTC
CAISYETGGSYEQYF
>TRBJ1-6|TRBV28|TRBD1|.
TGTGCCAGCAGTCTTAGACAGGGATTCCCCTATAATTCACCCCTCCACTTT
CASSLRQGFPYNSPLHF
>TRBJ1-2|TRBV2|TRBD1|few
TGTGCCAGCAGTCCCGGGACAGGGCGCTATGGCTACACCTTC
CASSPGTGRYGYTF
>TRBJ1-1|TRBV28|.|.
TGTGCCAGCAGGCCGAGCGTGGGCACTGAAGCTTTCTTT
CASRPSVGTEAFF
>TRBJ2-1|TRBV10-3|.|.
TGTGCCATCAGTTCCCGGACAGGGCGGACTAGTACATACAATGAGCAGTTCTTC
CAISSRTGRTSTYNEQFF
>TRBJ1-5|TRBV18|TRBD1|.
TGTGCCAGCTCACCAGAACAGGGGAGGCAGCCCCAGCATTTT
CASSPEQGRQPQHF
>TRBJ2-5|TRBV11-2|TRBD1|few
TGTGCCAGCACCACATCAGGGGACAGAGGAGAGACCCAGTACTTC
CASTTSGDRGETQYF
>TRBJ1-2|TRBV28|.|few
TGTGCCAGCAGTACGGGTGGTCTGGGCTACACCTTC
CASSTGGLGYTF
>TRBJ2-2|TRBV7-9|.|.
TGTGCCAGCAGCTTTGTAGGAACAGGGACACCCGGGGAGCTGTTTTTT
CASSFVGTGTPGELFF
>TRBJ2-5|TRBV9|TRBD2|.
TGTGCCAGCAGCGTAGCGGGAGGACTAGCGGTACAAGAGACCCAGTACTTC
CASSVAGGLAVQETQYF
>TRBJ1-5|TRBV6-5|.|.
TGTGCCAGCAGTCCCAGGATTAGCAATCAGCCCCAGCATTTT
CASSPRISNQPQHF
>TRBJ2-5|TRBV6-5|TRBD1|.
TGTGCCAGCAGTTCGAGGGACAGGGAGGTCCTGGAGACCCAGTACTTC
CASSSRDREVLETQYF
>TRBJ1-2|TRBV6-4|.|.
TGTGCCAGCAGTGACTCGGCAGGGGCTAACTATGGCTACACCTTC
CASSDSAGANYGYTF
>TRBJ2-7|TRBV19|.|.
TGTGCCAGTAGTATAGGGGGCGATACCTACGAGCAGTACTTC
CASSIGGDTYEQYF
>TRBJ1-1|TRBV6-6|.|.
TGTGCCAGCAGGCCCTCGGGGGGATCGGACACTGAAGCTTTCTTT
CASRPSGGSDTEAFF
>TRBJ2-7|TRBV20-1|.|.
TGCAGTGCTAGGCGGAACTACGAGCAGTACTTC
CSARRNYEQYF
>TRBJ1-5|TRBV2|TRBD1|.
TGTGCCAGCAGTTCCACAGGGGTGGGGAATCAGCCCCAGCATTTT
CASSSTGVGNQPQHF
>TRBJ1-1|TRBV7-6|.|.
TGTGCCAGCAGCTCCGGGTTAAACACTGAAGCTTTCTTT
CASSSGLNTEAFF
>TRBJ2-7|TRBV7-8|TRBD2|.
TGTGCCAGCAGCTCAACATCCGTCGGGGGCATAGCGGGGTTCCCCTACGAGCAGTACTTC
CASSSTSVGGIAGFPYEQYF
>TRBJ2-2|TRBV19|.|.
TGTGCCAGTAGTATACTAATGTCCGGGACCGGGGAGCTGTTTTTT
CASSILMSGTGELFF
>TRBJ1-3|TRBV7-2|.|.
TGTGCCAGCAGCTTAGTTGCGGCAGGGAAAAGCTCTGGAAACACCATATATTTT
CASSLVAAGKSSGNTIYF
>TRBJ1-2|TRBV28|.|.
TGTGCCAGCAGACCTTCTTTGGGGGCCAACTATGGCTACACCTTC
CASRPSLGANYGYTF
>TRBJ2-3|TRBV7-3|TRBD2|.
TGTGCCAGCAGTATAGCGGGAGGGTACACAGATACGCAGTATTTT
CASSIAGGYTDTQYF
>TRBJ2-5|TRBV7-9|TRBD2|.
TGTGCCAGCAGCTTCCCAGCGGGAGGAGACCAAGAGACCCAGTACTTC
CASSFPAGGDQETQYF
>TRBJ1-1|TRBV29-1|TRBD1|.
TGCGGCGTAGGGACAGGGGATAGGTCTGAAGCTTTCTTT
CGVGTGDRSEAFF
>TRBJ2-1|TRBV28|TRBD2|.
TGTGCCAGCAGTTCGTGGACTAGCGTGGGAGGGGGTGAGCAGTTCTTC
CASSSWTSVGGGEQFF
>TRBJ2-7|TRBV28|.|.
TGTGCCAGCAGTTTGGGGGCAATCTACGAGCAGTACTTC
CASSLGAIYEQYF
>TRBJ1-2|TRBV7-9|.|few
TGTGCCAGCAGCTTCCCGGACAGAGCTAACTATGGCTACACCTTC
CASSFPDRANYGYTF
>TRBJ2-1|TRBV7-9|TRBD2|.
TGTGCCGGGGGGAGGAGCGGGGGGGCTCTCCACAATGAGCAGTTCTTC
CAGGRSGGALHNEQFF
>TRBJ2-1|TRBV11-3|.|few
TGTGCCAGCAGCTCAACAAGAAACTCCTACAATGAGCAGTTCTTC
CASSSTRNSYNEQFF
>TRBJ2-1|TRBV28|.|.
TGTGCCAGCAGTCCCGGCGGGATGGCCTACAATGAGCAGTTCTTC
CASSPGGMAYNEQFF
>TRBJ2-7|TRBV10-3|TRBD2|.
TGTGCCATCAGAGGACTAGCGGGAGTAAACGAGCAGTACTTC
CAIRGLAGVNEQYF
>TRBJ2-2|TRBV5-1|.|.
TGCGCCAGCAGCTTGTCGACAGGCGAGTTCCCCGTGGACACCGGGGAGCTGTTTTTT
CASSLSTGEFPVDTGELFF
>TRBJ1-4|TRBV4-2|.|.
TGTGCCAGCAGCCAAAACCCGGGACATCAGACTAATGAAAAACTGTTTTTT
CASSQNPGHQTNEKLFF
>TRBJ2-1|TRBV5-6|.|.
TGTGCCAGCAGCTTGCCCGGGACTGCGAATGAGCAGTTCTTC
CASSLPGTANEQFF
>TRBJ1-2|TRBV10-2|TRBD1|few
TGCGCCAGCAGTGAAACCGGGACAGGGGGTAACTATGGCTACACCTTC
CASSETGTGGNYGYTF
>TRBJ1-5|TRBV28|TRBD1|.
TGTGCCAGCGACCCCCGGGACAGGCTCAATCAGCCCCAGCATTTT
CASDPRDRLNQPQHF
>TRBJ2-6|TRBV11-2|.|.
TGTGCCAGCAGCCGGGACACAGCAAACTCTGGGGCCAACGTCCTGACTTTC
CASSRDTANSGANVLTF
>TRBJ2-3|TRBV11-1|.|few
TGTGCCAGCAGCTCCGATCAAATTCTAGCGACGGTCCCTCTTGGTACGCAGTATTTT
CASSSDQILATVPLGTQYF